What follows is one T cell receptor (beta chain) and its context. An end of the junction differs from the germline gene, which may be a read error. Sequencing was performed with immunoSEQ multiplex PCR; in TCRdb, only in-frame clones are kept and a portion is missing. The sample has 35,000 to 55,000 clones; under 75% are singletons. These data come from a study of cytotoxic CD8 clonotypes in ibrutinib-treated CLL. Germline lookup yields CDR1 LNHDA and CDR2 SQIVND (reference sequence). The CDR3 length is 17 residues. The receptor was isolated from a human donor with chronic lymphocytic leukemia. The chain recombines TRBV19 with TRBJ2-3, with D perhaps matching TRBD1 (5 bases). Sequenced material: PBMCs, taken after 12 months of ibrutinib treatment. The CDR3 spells CATSGALVGFPTDTQYF. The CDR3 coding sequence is TGTGCCACTAGTGGGGCTCTTGTCGGATTCCCCACAGATACGCAGTATTTT.